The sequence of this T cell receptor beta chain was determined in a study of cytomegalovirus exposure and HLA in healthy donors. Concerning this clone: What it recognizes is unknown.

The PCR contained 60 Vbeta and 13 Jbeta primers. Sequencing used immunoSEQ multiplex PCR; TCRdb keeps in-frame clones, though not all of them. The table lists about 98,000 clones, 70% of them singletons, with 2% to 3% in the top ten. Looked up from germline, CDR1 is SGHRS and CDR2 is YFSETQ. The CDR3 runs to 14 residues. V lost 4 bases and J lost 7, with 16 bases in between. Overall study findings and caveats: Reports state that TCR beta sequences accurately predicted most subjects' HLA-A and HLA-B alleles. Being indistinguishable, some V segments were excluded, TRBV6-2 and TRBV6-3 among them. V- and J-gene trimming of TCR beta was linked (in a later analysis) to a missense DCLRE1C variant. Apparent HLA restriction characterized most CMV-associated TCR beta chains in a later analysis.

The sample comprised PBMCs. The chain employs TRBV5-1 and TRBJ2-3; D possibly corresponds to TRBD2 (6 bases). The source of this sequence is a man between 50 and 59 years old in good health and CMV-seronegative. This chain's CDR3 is CASSVGTGGYTQYF. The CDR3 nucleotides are TGCGCCAGCAGCGTCGGGACTGGGGGGTATACGCAGTATTTT.